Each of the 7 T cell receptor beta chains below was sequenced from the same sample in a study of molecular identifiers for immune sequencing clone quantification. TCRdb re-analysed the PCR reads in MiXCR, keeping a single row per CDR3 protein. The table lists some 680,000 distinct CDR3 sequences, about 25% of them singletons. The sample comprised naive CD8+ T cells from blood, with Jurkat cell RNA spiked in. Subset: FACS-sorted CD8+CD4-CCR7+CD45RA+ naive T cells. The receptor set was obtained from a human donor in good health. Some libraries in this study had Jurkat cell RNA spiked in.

CDR3 in DNA: TGTGCCAGCAGTTTAAGCAAGACCGTTGCCTCCTACGAGCAGTACTTC. Encoded protein: CASSLSKTVASYEQYF. The rearrangement joins TRBV28 to TRBJ2-7; D call uncertain. Per germline, CDR1 MDHEN and CDR2 SYDVKM. The V and J ends lost 2 bases and 0 bases respectively, with 14 bases between them. The CDR3 totals 16 residues.

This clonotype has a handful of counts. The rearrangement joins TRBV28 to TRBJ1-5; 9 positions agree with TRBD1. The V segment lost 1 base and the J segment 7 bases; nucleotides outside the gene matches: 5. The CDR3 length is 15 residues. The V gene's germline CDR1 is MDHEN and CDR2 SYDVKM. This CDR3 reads CASSLLQGAGQPQHF. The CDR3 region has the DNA TGTGCCAGCAGTTTATTACAGGGGGCCGGGCAGCCCCAGCATTTT.

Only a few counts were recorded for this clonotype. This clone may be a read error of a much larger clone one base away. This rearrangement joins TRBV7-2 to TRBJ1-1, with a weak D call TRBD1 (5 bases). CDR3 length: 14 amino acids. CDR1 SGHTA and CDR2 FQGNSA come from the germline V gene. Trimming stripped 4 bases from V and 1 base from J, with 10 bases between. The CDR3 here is CASSSGAANTEAFF. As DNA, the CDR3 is TGTGCCAGCAGCTCCGGGGCAGCGAACACTGAAGCTTTCTTT.

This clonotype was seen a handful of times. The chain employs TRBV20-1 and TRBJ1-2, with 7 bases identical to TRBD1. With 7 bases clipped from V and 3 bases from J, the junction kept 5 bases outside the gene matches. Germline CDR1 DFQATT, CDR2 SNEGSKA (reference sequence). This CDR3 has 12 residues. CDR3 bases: TGCAGTGGGAAAGGACAGGACTATGGCTACACCTTC. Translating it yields CSGKGQDYGYTF.

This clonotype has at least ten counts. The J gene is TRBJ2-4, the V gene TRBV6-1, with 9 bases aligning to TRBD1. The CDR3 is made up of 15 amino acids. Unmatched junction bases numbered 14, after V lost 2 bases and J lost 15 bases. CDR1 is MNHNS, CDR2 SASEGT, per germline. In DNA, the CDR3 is TGTGCCAGCAGTGAATATGGACAGGGGCCCTACTCTTGGTACTTC. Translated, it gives CASSEYGQGPYSWYF.

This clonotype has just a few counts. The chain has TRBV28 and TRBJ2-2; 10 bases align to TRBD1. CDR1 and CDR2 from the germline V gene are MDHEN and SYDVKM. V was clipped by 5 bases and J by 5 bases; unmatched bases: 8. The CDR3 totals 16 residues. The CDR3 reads CASSPYPGQGTGELFF. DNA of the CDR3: TGTGCCAGCAGTCCCTATCCGGGACAGGGGACCGGGGAGCTGTTTTTT.

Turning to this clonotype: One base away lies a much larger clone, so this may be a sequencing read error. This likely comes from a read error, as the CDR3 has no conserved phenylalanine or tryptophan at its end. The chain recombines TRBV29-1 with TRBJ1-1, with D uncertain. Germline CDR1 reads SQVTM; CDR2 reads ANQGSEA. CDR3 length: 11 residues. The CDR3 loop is CGVVVNTEAFL. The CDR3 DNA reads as TGCGGGGTGGTGGTGAACACTGAAGCTTTCCTT.